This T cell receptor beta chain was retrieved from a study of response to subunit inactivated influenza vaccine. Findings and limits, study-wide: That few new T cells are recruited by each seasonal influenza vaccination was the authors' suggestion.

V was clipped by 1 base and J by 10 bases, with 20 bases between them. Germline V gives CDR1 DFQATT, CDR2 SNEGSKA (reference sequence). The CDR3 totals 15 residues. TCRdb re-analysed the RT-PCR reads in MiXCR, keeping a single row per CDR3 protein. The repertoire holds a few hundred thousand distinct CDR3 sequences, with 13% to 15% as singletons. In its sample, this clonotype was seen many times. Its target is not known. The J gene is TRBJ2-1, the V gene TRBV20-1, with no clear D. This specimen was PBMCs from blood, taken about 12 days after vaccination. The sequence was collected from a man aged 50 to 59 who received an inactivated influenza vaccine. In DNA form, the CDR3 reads TGCAGTGCTAGAGCCCCGACGGTTCAGATCCACGAGCAGTTCTTC. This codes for CSARAPTVQIHEQFF.